The 27 T cell receptor beta chains in this list originate from one sample, sequenced in a study of cytomegalovirus exposure and HLA in healthy donors. Assay: immunoSEQ multiplex PCR; the TCRdb copy retains only in-frame clones and omits some. The table includes 200,000 to 250,000 clones, over 75% detected once. What was sequenced was PBMCs. The receptors shown here come from a woman younger than 35 in good health and CMV-seropositive.

The chain has TRBV2 and TRBJ1-5; TRBD1 might be the D (5 bases). V was pared by 5 bases and J by 0 bases, with 17 bases between. This CDR3 has 17 amino acids. Germline V CDR1 and CDR2: SNHLY, FYNNEI. The CDR3 spells CASSYEDRSYSNQPQHF. The DNA for the CDR3 is TGTGCCAGCAGTTATGAAGACAGAAGTTATAGCAATCAGCCCCAGCATTTT. Full variable domain (rest looked up from reference TRBV2 and TRBJ1-5): EPEVTQTPSHQVTQMGQEVILRCVPISNHLYFYWYRQILGQKVEFLVSFYNNEISEKSEIFDDQFSVERPDGSNFTLKIRSTKLEDSAMYFCASSYEDRSYSNQPQHFGDGTRLSIL.

The chain links TRBV7-3 to TRBJ2-7; D is possibly TRBD2 (5 bases). Germline V CDR1 and CDR2: SGHTA, FQGTGA. The V and J ends lost 5 bases and 2 bases respectively, with 10 bases between them. The CDR3 is 13 amino acids. This CDR3 reads CASSPDGAYEQYF. The CDR3 region has the DNA TGTGCCAGCAGCCCTGACGGGGCCTACGAGCAGTACTTC. The entire variable domain, with the rest obtained from reference TRBV7-3 and TRBJ2-7, is as follows: GAGVSQTPSNKVTEKGKYVELRCDPISGHTALYWYRQSLGQGPEFLIYFQGTGAADDSGLPNDRFFAVRPEGSVSTLKIQRTERGDSAVYLCASSPDGAYEQYFGPGTRLTVT.

V usage is TRBV2 and J usage is TRBJ2-6, with 9 bases that match TRBD1. The CDR3 has 16 residues. The germline V gene encodes CDR1 SNHLY and CDR2 FYNNEI. The J segment lost 0 bases and the V segment lost 11 bases, leaving 8 bases of the junction unmatched. CDR3: CAGGQGLVSGANVLTF. The CDR3 DNA follows: TGTGCCGGAGGACAGGGGTTAGTCTCTGGGGCCAACGTCCTGACTTTC.

V gene TRBV7-9 combines with J gene TRBJ2-7, with 9 bases identical to TRBD1. This CDR3 contains 15 residues. Losses at the gene ends were 3 bases for V and 5 bases for J; bases not matched to a gene: 8. CDR1 SEHNR and CDR2 FQNEAQ come from the germline V gene (reference sequence). CDR3 nucleotide sequence: TGTGCCAGCAGCTTCGGGGGACAGGGATACGACGAGCAGTACTTC. Residues: CASSFGGQGYDEQYF.

The V call is TRBV2, the J call TRBJ2-1; D gene ambiguous. Trimming cost V 3 bases and J 2 bases, with 14 bases left between them. This CDR3 is 16 amino acids long. Germline V gene lookup returns CDR1 SNHLY and CDR2 FYNNEI. CDR3 region: CASSDLARGTYNEQFF. The CDR3 DNA sequence: TGTGCCAGCAGTGACCTGGCAAGAGGCACCTACAATGAGCAGTTCTTC.

The gene calls are TRBV4-1 and TRBJ2-1; 9 bases line up with TRBD1. Germline trimming cut 3 bases from V and 8 bases from J; bases unmatched to any gene: 14. Looked up from germline, CDR1 is MGHRA and CDR2 is YSYEKL. The CDR3 has 17 amino acids. CDR3 sequence (DNA): TGCGCCAGCAGCCACCGAGGTTCCGGGACAGGGAGTTATGAGCAGTTCTTC. This gives the protein CASSHRGSGTGSYEQFF.

V gene TRBV18 combines with J gene TRBJ2-7; 7 positions agree with TRBD2. The V segment lost 5 bases and the J segment 3 bases; nucleotides outside the gene matches: 7. The germline gives CDR1 KGHSH, CDR2 LQKENI. The CDR3 is 14 amino acids. The CDR3 coding sequence is TGTGCCAGCTCAGTGGTAGCGGGTATCTACGAGCAGTACTTC. As protein: CASSVVAGIYEQYF.

The chain has TRBV18 and TRBJ2-5, with 9 bases identical to TRBD2. Germline CDR1 reads KGHSH; CDR2 reads LQKENI. This CDR3 region has 16 residues. Unmatched junction bases numbered 8, after V lost 4 bases and J lost 2 bases. The CDR3 region has the DNA TGTGCCAGCTCACTCCTAGCGCGGGGGGGACAAGAGACCCAGTACTTC. This sequence encodes CASSLLARGGQETQYF.

The gene calls are TRBV4-1 and TRBJ2-7, with 8 bases matching TRBD1. The V gene's germline CDR1 is MGHRA and CDR2 YSYEKL. This CDR3 region has 16 residues. J was trimmed by 2 bases and V by 0 bases; bases with no gene match: 6. In DNA form, the CDR3 reads TGCGCCAGCAGCCAAGAGACAGGGGTAAGAACCTACGAGCAGTACTTC. This encodes CASSQETGVRTYEQYF.

This chain joins TRBV11-2 and TRBJ2-1, with TRBD2 matching 8 bases. This CDR3 has 16 residues. The V gene's germline CDR1 is SGHAT and CDR2 FQNNGV. After removal of 6 bases from V and 6 bases from J, the junction contained 13 bases not matched to a gene. CDR3 protein: CASSPPGLVGRNEQFF. In DNA, the CDR3 is TGTGCCAGCAGTCCCCCGGGACTAGTGGGCCGCAATGAGCAGTTCTTC.

This clone was found a few times. The chain couples TRBV6-5 to TRBJ2-3; 9 bases align to TRBD1. V was clipped by 5 bases and J by 4 bases; unmatched bases: 7. Germline CDR1 reads MNHEY; CDR2 reads SVGAGI. The CDR3 extends over 15 amino acids. The CDR3 DNA is TGTGCCAGCAGTAGACCGGGACAGGGCCCAGATACGCAGTATTTT. This gives the protein CASSRPGQGPDTQYF.

The rearrangement joins TRBV5-6 to TRBJ1-2; no definite D call. The germline gives CDR1 SGHDT, CDR2 YYEEEE. The CDR3 is 13 residues long. The V gene lost 1 base and the J gene lost 4 bases, with 8 bases spanning the gap. The DNA of the CDR3 is TGTGCCAGCAGCTTGAGGGAGGGCTATGGCTACACCTTC. As protein: CASSLREGYGYTF. Full variable domain (outside the CDR3, taken from reference TRBV5-6 and TRBJ1-2): DAGVTQSPTHLIKTRGQQVTLRCSPKSGHDTVSWYQQALGQGPQFIFQYYEEEERQRGNFPDRFSGHQFPNYSSELNVNALLLGDSALYLCASSLREGYGYTFGSGTRLTVV.

J is TRBJ2-7 and V is TRBV5-4, with TRBD2 matching over 11 bases. Per the germline V gene, CDR1 is SGHNT and CDR2 is YYREEE (reference sequence). V was clipped by 7 bases and J by 3 bases; unmatched bases: 9. This CDR3 comprises 15 residues. The CDR3 here is CASSPRTSGFYEQYF. In DNA, the CDR3 is TGTGCCAGCTCCCCTAGGACTAGCGGGTTCTACGAGCAGTACTTC.

The V and J genes are TRBV7-8 and TRBJ2-2; 8 bases line up with TRBD1. This CDR3 contains 13 residues. Germline V gene sequence: CDR1 SGHVS, CDR2 FQNEAQ. DNA of the CDR3: TGTGGGTCGAGGACAGGGCACACCGGGGAGCTGTTTTTT. This encodes CGSRTGHTGELFF.

V is TRBV6-1 and J is TRBJ2-3; TRBD2 matches at 7 bases. CDR1 is MNHNS, CDR2 SASEGT, per germline. V lost 0 bases and J lost 7; bases outside the gene matches: 7. This CDR3 is built from 15 residues. The DNA for the CDR3 is TGTGCCAGCAGTGAAGCGTCGGGGGGAGTGTATACGCAGTATTTT. Encoded protein: CASSEASGGVYTQYF.

The J gene is TRBJ2-2, the V gene TRBV11-2; tentatively, D is TRBD1 (5 bases). The CDR3 extends over 13 amino acids. Trimming took 4 bases from V and 6 from J, leaving 9 bases between them. Germline-derived CDR1 and CDR2 are SGHAT and FQNNGV. CDR3 coding DNA: TGTGCCAGCAGCTCTTACAGGCCCGGGGAGCTGTTTTTT. Its translation: CASSSYRPGELFF. Looking up the rest from reference TRBV11-2 and TRBJ2-2 gives the full variable domain: EAGVAQSPRYKIIEKRQSVAFWCNPISGHATLYWYQQILGQGPKLLIQFQNNGVVDDSQLPKDRFSAERLKGVDSTLKIQPAKLEDSAVYLCASSSYRPGELFFGEGSRLTVL.

The rearrangement uses TRBV27 and TRBJ1-2; D may be TRBD1 (6 bases). The V and J ends lost 6 bases and 7 bases respectively, with 18 bases between them. This CDR3 has 14 amino acids. Germline V lookup: CDR1 MNHEY, CDR2 SMNVEV (reference sequence). This CDR3 is CASSPGGAAGGYTF. The CDR3 bases are TGTGCCAGCAGCCCGGGGGGGGCCGCGGGTGGCTACACCTTC.

The chain links TRBV15 to TRBJ2-7, with a possible D match to TRBD1 (5 bases). V dropped 1 base and J dropped 6 bases, with 10 bases sitting between them. The CDR3 is 13 amino acids. Germline V gene data show CDR1 as LNHNV and CDR2 as YYDKDF (reference sequence). CDR3 DNA: TGTGCCACCAGCAGAGTGGTGGGGCTCGAGCAGTACTTC. Amino acids: CATSRVVGLEQYF.

This clone was observed a few times. V gene TRBV28 combines with J gene TRBJ1-5, with 8 bases lining up with TRBD1. CDR1 is MDHEN and CDR2 is SYDVKM in the germline V gene. Trimming at V came to 3 bases and at J to 6 bases, leaving 10 bases not matched to a gene. The CDR3 extends over 16 amino acids. The CDR3 here is CASSFWAGGRSQPQHF. In DNA form, the CDR3 reads TGTGCCAGCAGTTTCTGGGCAGGGGGCAGGAGTCAGCCCCAGCATTTT. The entire variable domain, with the rest obtained from reference TRBV28 and TRBJ1-5, is as follows: DVKVTQSSRYLVKRTGEKVFLECVQDMDHENMFWYRQDPGLGLRLIYFSYDVKMKEKGDIPEGYSVSREKKERFSLILESASTNQTSMYLCASSFWAGGRSQPQHFGDGTRLSIL.

This clone was seen a handful of times. This chain connects TRBV7-6 to TRBJ2-7, with D unclear. The germline V and J ends were trimmed by 4 bases and 5 bases, with 9 bases remaining between them. The CDR3 is 12 residues long. Germline assignment: CDR1 SGHVS and CDR2 FNYEAQ. CDR3 protein: CASSSTRDEQYF. In DNA, the CDR3 is TGTGCCAGCAGCTCGACTCGCGACGAGCAGTACTTC.

The gene calls are TRBV9 and TRBJ1-5, with a weak D call TRBD1 (6 bases). The CDR3 sequence is 14 residues long. Per germline, CDR1 SGDLS and CDR2 YYNGEE. V shed 4 bases and J shed 0 bases, with 8 bases lying between them. CDR3 in amino acids: CASSLTGSNQPQHF. In DNA form, the CDR3 reads TGTGCCAGCAGCTTGACAGGTAGCAATCAGCCCCAGCATTTT.

The chain recombines TRBV2 with TRBJ1-2; D unclear. CDR3 length: 13 residues. Trimming took off 2 bases at V and 8 bases at J, with 12 bases between the two ends. CDR1 and CDR2 (germline): SNHLY, FYNNEI. The CDR3 DNA sequence: TGTGCCAGCAGTGAAAACAGTGAAGAGGGCTACACCTTC. Translating it yields CASSENSEEGYTF.

The rearrangement joins TRBV28 to TRBJ1-3; 7 nucleotides line up with TRBD1. Per germline, CDR1 MDHEN and CDR2 SYDVKM. The V gene end was trimmed by 5 bases and the J gene end by 4 bases; junction bases not matched to a gene: 5. This CDR3 spans 14 amino acids. The CDR3 sequence is CASSPWTGGNTIYF. The CDR3 DNA reads as TGTGCCAGCAGTCCCTGGACAGGAGGAAACACCATATATTTT.

The CDR3 DNA reads TGTGCCAGCAGTTTTGGACAGGGGGCCACCGGGGAGCTGTTTTTT. Residues: CASSFGQGATGELFF. V gene TRBV27 combines with J gene TRBJ2-2, with 11 bases lining up with TRBD1. Per the germline V gene, CDR1 is MNHEY and CDR2 is SMNVEV (reference sequence). V trimming: 3 bases; J trimming: 4 bases; junction bases outside the gene matches: 1. This CDR3 is 15 amino acids long.

The rearrangement joins TRBV5-4 to TRBJ2-2; weak D call: TRBD1 (6 bases). Germline loops: CDR1 SGHNT, CDR2 YYREEE (reference sequence). The CDR3 extends over 15 amino acids. The V end was cut by 2 bases, the J end by 0 bases, with 8 bases between. This CDR3 reads CASSLGGSNTGELFF. The CDR3 coding sequence is TGTGCCAGCAGCTTAGGGGGATCGAACACCGGGGAGCTGTTTTTT.

The chain uses TRBV11-2 and TRBJ1-2; 7 positions agree with TRBD1. This CDR3 region has 15 residues. Germline V gene lookup returns CDR1 SGHAT and CDR2 FQNNGV. Trimming at V came to 5 bases and at J to 2 bases, leaving 8 bases not matched to a gene. The CDR3 coding sequence is TGTGCCAGCAGCCAAAAACAGGGGAGGAACTATGGCTACACCTTC. This sequence encodes CASSQKQGRNYGYTF.

The genes are TRBV2 and TRBJ2-2, with 8 bases identical to TRBD2. Germline V gene sequence: CDR1 SNHLY, CDR2 FYNNEI. The V gene end was trimmed by 2 bases and the J gene end by 5 bases; junction bases not matched to a gene: 4. This CDR3 comprises 15 residues. In DNA, the CDR3 is TGTGCCAGCAGTGAACAAGCGGGAGTTACCGGGGAGCTGTTTTTT. Protein sequence: CASSEQAGVTGELFF.